The 31 T cell receptor beta chains below were found in one sample sequenced in a study of T cells in localized non-small cell lung cancer. Some clones are missing from TCRdb's copy, which holds only in-frame ones; the method was immunoSEQ multiplex PCR. Among 30,000 to 40,000 clones listed, roughly 82% were seen once. Sequences were derived from peripheral blood, sampled before any cancer treatment. The receptor source for this set is a male donor aged 60 or over with stage III squamous cell lung carcinoma.

This clone was seen a few times. This sequence joins TRBV10-2 and TRBJ1-1, with D unclear. The CDR3 is 12 amino acids. The V gene's germline CDR1 is WSHSY and CDR2 SAAADI. The V gene lost 5 bases and the J gene lost 2 bases, with 6 bases spanning the gap. CDR3 in amino acids: CASSLGNTEAFF. CDR3 coding DNA: TGCGCCAGCAGTTTGGGAAACACTGAAGCTTTCTTT.

V usage is TRBV2 and J usage is TRBJ1-2; D is uncertain. The V gene lost 3 bases and the J gene lost 4 bases, with 9 bases spanning the gap. The CDR3 covers 13 residues. Germline values: CDR1 SNHLY, CDR2 FYNNEI. CDR3 region: CASSDSQIYGYTF. The CDR3 nucleotides read TGTGCCAGCAGTGATTCACAGATCTATGGCTACACCTTC.

The V call is TRBV18, the J call TRBJ2-1, with D unresolved. Looked up from germline, CDR1 is KGHSH and CDR2 is LQKENI. The CDR3 extends over 15 amino acids. V was shortened by 0 bases and J by 6 bases, with 12 bases between the two germline ends. As DNA, the CDR3 is TGTGCCAGCTCACCACCGAGCCAGGTTCTCAATGAGCAGTTCTTC. Its protein product is CASSPPSQVLNEQFF.

This clone was observed a few times. The chain couples TRBV6-1 to TRBJ1-5; D perhaps matches TRBD1 (5 bases). The V gene's germline CDR1 is MNHNS and CDR2 SASEGT. The length of the CDR3 is 13 residues. The germline V and J ends were trimmed by 6 bases and 4 bases, with 10 bases remaining between them. The CDR3 loop is CASSDDRNQPQHF. For the CDR3, the DNA is TGTGCCAGCAGCGACGACAGAAATCAGCCCCAGCATTTT.

On this clone: Other DNA sequences of this sample code for an identical CDR3. The chain carries TRBV29-1 and TRBJ1-1, with D unclear. CDR3 size: 11 residues. Germline loops: CDR1 SQVTM, CDR2 ANQGSEA. V was pared by 2 bases and J by 5 bases, with 6 bases between. DNA of the CDR3: TGCAGCGTTGAATGGGTAACTGAAGCTTTCTTT. It yields the protein CSVEWVTEAFF. Together with reference TRBV29-1 and TRBJ1-1, the CDR3 gives the full variable domain: SAVISQKPSRDICQRGTSLTIQCQVDSQVTMMFWYRQQPGQSLTLIATANQGSEATYESGFVIDKFPISRPNLTFSTLTVSNMSPEDSSIYLCSVEWVTEAFFGQGTRLTVV.

CDR3 in amino acids: CASSQDKGAYNEQFF. The CDR3 DNA follows: TGTGCCAGCAGCCAAGATAAGGGGGCATACAATGAGCAGTTCTTC. The chain employs TRBV4-2 and TRBJ2-1; 7 nucleotides agree with TRBD1. The CDR3 is 15 residues long. V lost 0 bases to trimming and J lost 4 bases; unmatched junction nucleotides: 3. Per germline, CDR1 LGHNA and CDR2 YNFKEQ.

The V call is TRBV2, the J call TRBJ1-5; TRBD1 aligns across 7 bases. CDR1 and CDR2 (germline): SNHLY, FYNNEI. This CDR3 comprises 15 residues. J gave up 6 bases and V 6 bases, and 11 bases lay outside the gene matches. In DNA form, the CDR3 reads TGTGCCAGCAGAAAGGGGGGGGACAGCCCTCAGCCCCAGCATTTT. Its protein is CASRKGGDSPQPQHF.

The chain is built from TRBV6-1 and TRBJ2-2; perhaps TRBD1 as D (6 bases). This CDR3 comprises 15 residues. Germline CDR1 and CDR2: MNHNS and SASEGT. V was cut by 4 bases and J by 4 bases, with 13 bases left in between. Here the CDR3 reads CASSGTVYGTGELFF. In DNA, the CDR3 is TGTGCCAGCAGTGGGACAGTGTACGGCACCGGGGAGCTGTTTTTT.

A word on this clone: Other nucleotide sequences from this sample produce the same CDR3. This rearrangement joins TRBV5-1 to TRBJ2-2, with 10 bases matching TRBD1. This CDR3 spans 15 amino acids. CDR1 and CDR2 from the germline V gene are SGHRS and YFSETQ. V trimming: 3 bases; J trimming: 3 bases; junction bases outside the gene matches: 2. The CDR3 region is CASSSGTGDTGELFF. As DNA, the CDR3 is TGCGCCAGCAGCTCCGGGACAGGGGACACCGGGGAGCTGTTTTTT.

The rearrangement joins TRBV18 to TRBJ1-2; D may be TRBD1 (5 bases). Germline CDR1 reads KGHSH; CDR2 reads LQKENI. The CDR3 contains 14 residues. Trimming took off 2 bases at V and 6 bases at J, with 13 bases between the two ends. CDR3 region: CASSPIQGTDGYTF. In nucleotides, the CDR3 is TGTGCCAGCTCACCAATACAAGGGACGGATGGCTACACCTTC.

This clone was observed a handful of times. The V and J genes are TRBV5-1 and TRBJ1-1; D ambiguous. Germline V CDR1 and CDR2: SGHRS, YFSETQ. The CDR3 runs to 15 residues. V was pared by 0 bases and J by 2 bases, with 11 bases between. CDR3 coding DNA: TGCGCCAGCAGCTTGGGGGAGGGATTTAACACTGAAGCTTTCTTT. This translates into CASSLGEGFNTEAFF. The variable domain in full, completed from reference TRBV5-1 and TRBJ1-1, reads KAGVTQTPRYLIKTRGQQVTLSCSPISGHRSVSWYQQTPGQGLQFLFEYFSETQRNKGNFPGRFSGRQFSNSRSEMNVSTLELGDSALYLCASSLGEGFNTEAFFGQGTRLTVV.

V gene TRBV4-2 combines with J gene TRBJ2-1, with D possibly being TRBD2 (5 bases). Deletions cut 1 base from V and 0 bases from J, with 10 bases between. The CDR3 spans 16 residues. Per the germline V gene, CDR1 is LGHNA and CDR2 is YNFKEQ. This CDR3 reads CASSQGRWSSYNEQFF. CDR3 DNA sequence: TGTGCCAGCAGCCAAGGGAGGTGGAGCTCCTACAATGAGCAGTTCTTC.

V usage is TRBV4-2 and J usage is TRBJ2-7, with D hard to call. V lost 0 bases and J 2 bases, leaving 8 bases between the germline ends. This CDR3 region has 14 residues. Germline-derived CDR1 and CDR2 are LGHNA and YNFKEQ. In DNA form, the CDR3 reads TGTGCCAGCAGCCAAGAGGGCAGGCCCTACGAGCAGTACTTC. Amino acids: CASSQEGRPYEQYF.

This sequence joins TRBV7-2 and TRBJ2-3; D perhaps matches TRBD2 (5 bases). The CDR3 spans 14 residues. Germline CDR1 SGHTA, CDR2 FQGNSA. Between the trimmed V and J ends, which lost 1 base and 6 bases, there was a span of 11 bases. The CDR3 sequence is CASSLVGRGDTQYF. The DNA for the CDR3 is TGTGCCAGCAGCTTAGTGGGCCGAGGGGATACGCAGTATTTT.

V is TRBV5-1 and J is TRBJ1-2, with TRBD1 identical over 7 bases. Germline V gene lookup returns CDR1 SGHRS and CDR2 YFSETQ. The V and J ends lost 1 base and 5 bases, in that order; junction bases with no gene match: 8. This CDR3 region has 15 residues. The CDR3 region has the DNA TGCGCCAGCAGCTTGTCGGGGGACAGAGGGTATGGCTACACCTTC. It translates to CASSLSGDRGYGYTF. The full variable domain, its missing parts supplied by reference TRBV5-1 and TRBJ1-2, is KAGVTQTPRYLIKTRGQQVTLSCSPISGHRSVSWYQQTPGQGLQFLFEYFSETQRNKGNFPGRFSGRQFSNSRSEMNVSTLELGDSALYLCASSLSGDRGYGYTFGSGTRLTVV.

The V call is TRBV29-1, the J call TRBJ1-2; D gene unclear. Trimming cost V 1 base and J 4 bases, with 7 bases left between them. The CDR3 is 12 amino acids. Germline V gives CDR1 SQVTM, CDR2 ANQGSEA. The chain's CDR3 is CSVEGRVYGYTF. In DNA, the CDR3 is TGCAGCGTTGAAGGCCGGGTCTATGGCTACACCTTC. Filled out from reference TRBV29-1 and TRBJ1-2, the complete variable domain reads SAVISQKPSRDICQRGTSLTIQCQVDSQVTMMFWYRQQPGQSLTLIATANQGSEATYESGFVIDKFPISRPNLTFSTLTVSNMSPEDSSIYLCSVEGRVYGYTFGSGTRLTVV.

This clone was counted once. The chain carries TRBV6-5 and TRBJ1-1; D is undetermined. V lost 6 bases to trimming and J lost 0 bases, with 11 bases between them. The germline CDR1 and CDR2 sequences are MNHEY and SVGAGI. The CDR3 runs to 14 residues. CDR3 coding DNA: TGTGCCAGCAGCCCGAGGAATTTGAACACTGAAGCTTTCTTT. Translating it yields CASSPRNLNTEAFF.

V usage is TRBV19 and J usage is TRBJ1-6, with D tentatively TRBD1 (5 bases). Trimming stripped 6 bases from V and 10 bases from J, with 13 bases between. The CDR3 spans 13 residues. Looked up from germline, CDR1 is LNHDA and CDR2 is SQIVND (reference sequence). Written as DNA, the CDR3 is TGTGCCAGTAGCACGGGCCAGGGATCACCCCTCCACTTT. This translates into CASSTGQGSPLHF. The whole variable domain, remainder taken from reference TRBV19 and TRBJ1-6, is DGGITQSPKYLFRKEGQNVTLSCEQNLNHDAMYWYRQDPGQGLRLIYYSQIVNDFQKGDIAEGYSVSREKKESFPLTVTSAQKNPTAFYLCASSTGQGSPLHFGNGTRLTVT.

This rearrangement joins TRBV7-3 to TRBJ2-1, with D perhaps TRBD2 (5 bases). The V and J ends lost 1 base and 6 bases respectively, with 7 bases between them. The CDR3 has 13 amino acids. CDR1 and CDR2 from the germline V gene are SGHTA and FQGTGA. The CDR3 sequence is CASSLRLANEQFF. In nucleotides, the CDR3 is TGTGCCAGCAGCTTAAGGCTAGCCAATGAGCAGTTCTTC.

The V call is TRBV7-2, the J call TRBJ2-5; possible D gene TRBD2, 6 bases. The CDR3 spans 14 residues. V was pared by 3 bases and J by 1 base, with 9 bases between. Per the germline V gene, CDR1 is SGHTA and CDR2 is FQGNSA. CDR3 sequence: CASSFWGGQETQYF. The DNA of the CDR3 is TGTGCCAGCAGCTTTTGGGGAGGCCAAGAGACCCAGTACTTC.

The chain couples TRBV9 to TRBJ1-2, with 8 bases matching TRBD1. The CDR3 extends over 14 amino acids. With V trimmed by 2 bases and J by 3 bases, 3 bases remained unmatched. From germline, CDR1 is SGDLS and CDR2 YYNGEE. CDR3 sequence: CASSVAGGHYGYTF. In DNA, the CDR3 is TGTGCCAGCAGCGTGGCAGGGGGCCACTATGGCTACACCTTC.

This clone showed up just once. V gene TRBV6-1 combines with J gene TRBJ1-5; 7 bases map to TRBD1. J gave up 0 bases and V 3 bases, and 5 bases lay outside the gene matches. The CDR3 is 16 residues long. Germline V gene sequence: CDR1 MNHNS, CDR2 SASEGT. CDR3 in DNA: TGTGCCAGCAGTGAGGTGGGACAGTATAGCAATCAGCCCCAGCATTTT. The encoded protein is CASSEVGQYSNQPQHF.

V and J are TRBV6-6 and TRBJ1-2; D perhaps matches TRBD1 (6 bases). V lost 2 bases, J lost 5 bases, and 18 bases lay in between. CDR3 length: 16 amino acids. Germline CDR1 MNHNY, CDR2 SVGAGI (reference sequence). The CDR3 sequence is CASSYPGGRGLYGYTF. CDR3 bases: TGTGCCAGCAGTTACCCCGGGGGGCGCGGTCTATATGGCTACACCTTC.

The chain couples TRBV6-1 to TRBJ1-5; a possible D gene is TRBD1 (5 bases). V dropped 4 bases and J dropped 5 bases, with 12 bases sitting between them. Germline V CDR1 and CDR2: MNHNS, SASEGT. This CDR3 is built from 14 residues. CDR3 protein: CASSVGGIDQPQHF. Here the CDR3 DNA reads TGTGCCAGCAGTGTGGGGGGGATCGATCAGCCCCAGCATTTT.

The chain is built from TRBV2 and TRBJ2-7; TRBD2 agrees at 10 bases. V shed 2 bases, J shed 3 bases, and the junction held 7 bases outside the gene matches. Germline V gene lookup returns CDR1 SNHLY and CDR2 FYNNEI. This CDR3 region has 16 residues. CDR3 sequence (DNA): TGTGCCAGCAGTGAAAGGGGTAGCGGGGGGATCTACGAGCAGTACTTC. Encoded protein: CASSERGSGGIYEQYF.

The rearrangement joins TRBV21-1 to TRBJ2-1; whether TRBD2, the table's D call, matches the DNA was not checked. TRBV21-1 is termed a pseudogene. This CDR3 has 16 amino acids. The CDR3 DNA reads as TGTGCCAGCAGGCTCGCGGGAGGAGTATTTTACAATGAGCAGTTCTTC. Its translation is CASRLAGGVFYNEQFF.

The J gene is TRBJ2-1, the V gene TRBV30; 7 nucleotides agree with TRBD1. Losses at the gene ends were 1 base for V and 1 base for J; bases not matched to a gene: 10. Germline V gene data show CDR1 as GTSNPN and CDR2 as SVGIG (reference sequence). The CDR3 totals 17 residues. The chain's CDR3 is CAWSAGGGGWSYNEQFF. The DNA of the CDR3 is TGTGCCTGGAGTGCAGGGGGTGGGGGCTGGTCCTACAATGAGCAGTTCTTC.

This chain uses TRBV6-1 with TRBJ1-2, with D unresolved. The CDR3 spans 14 residues. The V end was cut by 4 bases, the J end by 8 bases, with 17 bases between. The germline gives CDR1 MNHNS, CDR2 SASEGT. CDR3 residues: CASSGPGYMGGYTF. The CDR3 bases are TGTGCCAGCAGTGGGCCCGGCTACATGGGGGGCTACACCTTC.

The chain is built from TRBV27 and TRBJ1-1, with 11 bases lining up with TRBD1. This CDR3 spans 15 amino acids. CDR1 is MNHEY, CDR2 SMNVEV, per germline (reference sequence). The V and J ends lost 5 bases and 5 bases, in that order; junction bases with no gene match: 7. CDR3 in DNA: TGTGCCAGCAGTACCTTGGGACAGGGGGAGACTGAAGCTTTCTTT. Protein sequence: CASSTLGQGETEAFF.

V and J are TRBV5-1 and TRBJ2-1; 11 bases line up with TRBD2. Unmatched junction bases numbered 14, after V lost 4 bases and J lost 2 bases. The germline V gene has CDR1 SGHRS and CDR2 YFSETQ. The CDR3 totals 19 residues. The CDR3 nucleotides read TGCGCCAGCAGCCCCTGGGGGACTAGCGGTACCCCTCCCTACAATGAGCAGTTCTTC. Its translation: CASSPWGTSGTPPYNEQFF.

This clone was counted only a few times. V usage is TRBV19 and J usage is TRBJ1-6; tentatively, D is TRBD1 (5 bases). CDR1 is LNHDA, CDR2 SQIVND, per germline (reference sequence). This CDR3 contains 14 residues. V shed 2 bases and J shed 8 bases, with 10 bases lying between them. CDR3 loop: CASSITGGDSPLHF. The CDR3 DNA sequence: TGTGCCAGTAGTATAACGGGGGGGGATTCACCCCTCCACTTT. Supplemented by reference TRBV19 and TRBJ1-6, the full variable domain reads DGGITQSPKYLFRKEGQNVTLSCEQNLNHDAMYWYRQDPGQGLRLIYYSQIVNDFQKGDIAEGYSVSREKKESFPLTVTSAQKNPTAFYLCASSITGGDSPLHFGNGTRLTVT.